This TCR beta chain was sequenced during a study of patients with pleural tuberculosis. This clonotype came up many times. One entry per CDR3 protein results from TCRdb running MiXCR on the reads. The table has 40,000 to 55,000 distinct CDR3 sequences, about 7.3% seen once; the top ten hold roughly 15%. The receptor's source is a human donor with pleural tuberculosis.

The CDR3: CASSNRGGNTEAFF. DNA for the CDR3: TGTGCCAGTAGTAACCGGGGGGGGAACACTGAAGCTTTCTTT. V is TRBV19 and J is TRBJ1-1, with TRBD1 as a possible D gene (5 bases). Trimming stripped 4 bases from V and 1 base from J, with 10 bases between. In germline, CDR1 is LNHDA, CDR2 SQIVND (reference sequence). This CDR3 has 14 amino acids.